Each of the 30 T cell receptor beta chains below was sequenced from the same sample in a study of regulatory T cells in long-lasting Graves disease (dated by TCRdb to 2020 to 2022). The sample's time point label is to be understood as: newly diagnosed GD, antithyroid drugs for less than 3 months. For both TCR sequencing and RNA sequencing, RNA was extracted from PBMCs using TRIzol. Library preparation used multiplex PCR. The listed sequencing device is Illumina HiSeq 4000. TCR beta libraries were built with iRepertoire HTBI primers and Arm-PCR amplification of CDR3 regions. In TCRdb, the public reads were trimmed at Q25 with fastp and aligned with MiXCR, with productive beta chains retained. Identical CDR3 protein sequences are pooled into one entry, listed with their most common genes and DNA. The sample contains around 400,000 distinct CDR3 sequences, about 15% of them found a single time. About 7.8% of the sample rests with the top ten.

The data also belong to a second study, concerning T cells in Graves' hyperthyroidism and ophthalmopathy.

The material sequenced was peripheral blood mononuclear cells (PBMCs), taken at new diagnosis, from a patient treated with antithyroid drugs. The origin of the receptors is a woman aged 40 to 49 with Graves disease. Donor details come from another sample of the same person, matched by shared clones.

This clonotype was picked up many times. The chain uses TRBV12-3 or TRBV12-4 and TRBJ2-2, with D possibly TRBD1 on 7 matching bases. The CDR3 has 16 residues. V was pared by 11 bases and J by 0 bases, with 19 bases between. In DNA, the CDR3 is TGTGCCGGGAGGACAGGAGCCACGCCGAACACCGGGGAGCTGTTTTTT. Translating gives CAGRTGATPNTGELFF.

The rearrangement joins TRBV24-1 to TRBJ2-1; 7 bases map to TRBD2. Germline V lookup: CDR1 KGHDR, CDR2 SFDVKD. This CDR3 is 15 amino acids long. With V trimmed by 1 base and J by 3 bases, 2 bases remained unmatched. The CDR3 DNA sequence: TGTGCCACCAGTGATTTTACTAGCGACTACAATGAGCAGTTCTTC. Translating gives CATSDFTSDYNEQFF.

In regard to this clonotype: The junction and the germline gene differ at one end; a read error may be behind it. The chain links TRBV24-1 to TRBJ2-2, with 8 bases matching TRBD1. There are 15 residues in the CDR3. CDR1 is KGHDR and CDR2 is SFDVKD in the germline V gene. The CDR3 DNA follows: TGTGCCACCTCCAGGGGACAGGACAACACCAGGGAGCTGTTTTTT. Translating gives CATSRGQDNTRELFF.

This clonotype was detected many times. The V gene is TRBV19, the J gene TRBJ1-4; D ambiguous. CDR1 is LNHDA, CDR2 SQIVND, per germline (reference sequence). The V and J ends lost 3 bases and 7 bases respectively, with 6 bases between them. CDR3 size: 12 residues. CDR3 sequence: CASSIDGEKLFF. In DNA form, the CDR3 reads TGTGCCAGTAGTATTGACGGTGAAAAACTGTTTTTT.

In its sample, this clonotype was seen a few times. The chain carries TRBV5-6 and TRBJ1-2; 12 nucleotides agree with TRBD1. V shed 2 bases and J 7 bases; nucleotides not matched to a gene: 6. Germline CDR1 reads SGHDT; CDR2 reads YYEEEE. The CDR3 contains 15 residues. In DNA, the CDR3 is TGTGCCAGCAGCTTACCGGGACAGGGGGCTGCTGGCTACACCTTC. Residues: CASSLPGQGAAGYTF.

This clonotype occurred many times. The chain employs TRBV6-5 and TRBJ2-1; D possibly corresponds to TRBD2 (6 bases). Germline CDR1 and CDR2: MNHEY and SVGAGI. Trimming stripped 0 bases from V and 4 bases from J, with 10 bases between. This CDR3 has 15 residues. The CDR3 DNA follows: TGTGCCAGCAGTTACTCTAGCGGCCTATACAATGAGCAGTTCTTC. Protein sequence: CASSYSSGLYNEQFF.

Many counts were recorded for this clonotype. V is TRBV19 and J is TRBJ1-4; TRBD1 matches 9 bases. CDR1 is LNHDA, CDR2 SQIVND, per germline (reference sequence). The CDR3 contains 20 residues. V lost 7 bases, J lost 4 bases, and 22 bases stayed unmatched. Here the CDR3 reads CASKGTGSLRGTIYNEKLFF. The DNA for the CDR3 is TGTGCCAGTAAAGGGACAGGGTCCCTCCGAGGGACCATCTATAATGAAAAACTGTTTTTT.

This clonotype was seen repeatedly, ten times or more. CDR3 DNA sequence: TGCAGCGCACAGTTACTAGCGGACGGCGGCTACGAGCAGTACTTC. Encoded protein: CSAQLLADGGYEQYF. This rearrangement joins TRBV29-1 to TRBJ2-7; TRBD2 aligns across 8 bases. CDR3 length: 15 residues. CDR1 SQVTM and CDR2 ANQGSEA come from the germline V gene. J gave up 3 bases and V 7 bases, and 14 bases lay outside the gene matches.

This clonotype occurred a few times. This chain uses TRBV10-3 with TRBJ2-3, with 8 positions matching TRBD2. The V gene end was trimmed by 8 bases and the J gene end by 0 bases; junction bases not matched to a gene: 4. The CDR3 is made up of 14 amino acids. Germline-derived CDR1 and CDR2 are ENHRY and SYGVKD. As DNA, the CDR3 is TGTGCCATCGGAGCGGGAGTTAGCACAGATACGCAGTATTTT. Amino acid sequence: CAIGAGVSTDTQYF.

This clonotype was detected many times. The rearrangement uses TRBV5-1 and TRBJ2-1; D may match TRBD1 or TRBD2 (5 bases each). V lost 2 bases to trimming and J lost 7 bases, with 13 bases between them. The V gene's germline CDR1 is SGHRS and CDR2 YFSETQ. This CDR3 has 14 residues. This CDR3 reads CASSLYGTGNEQFF. CDR3 nucleotide sequence: TGCGCCAGCAGCTTATACGGGACGGGGAATGAGCAGTTCTTC.

This clonotype was found a few times. This chain joins TRBV7-6 and TRBJ1-2, with TRBD1 as a possible D gene (5 bases). CDR1 is SGHVS, CDR2 FNYEAQ, per germline. The V end lost 5 bases, the J end lost 0 bases, and 25 bases lay between the germline ends. This CDR3 region has 19 residues. The chain's CDR3 is CASSLLDSIGGGANYGYTF. CDR3 DNA sequence: TGTGCCAGCAGCCTACTAGACTCAATCGGAGGAGGGGCTAACTATGGCTACACCTTC. Together with reference TRBV7-6 and TRBJ1-2, the CDR3 gives the full variable domain: GAGVSQSPRYKVTKRGQDVALRCDPISGHVSLYWYRQALGQGPEFLTYFNYEAQQDKSGLPNDRFSAERPEGSISTLTIQRTEQRDSAMYRCASSLLDSIGGGANYGYTFGSGTRLTVV.

This clonotype has only a few counts. The chain combines TRBV4-1 with TRBJ2-1, with TRBD2 matching 11 bases. Trimming took 4 bases from V and 3 from J; bases not matched to a gene: 5. The CDR3 spans 16 residues. Germline CDR1 reads MGHRA; CDR2 reads YSYEKL. The CDR3 DNA is TGCGCCAGCAGCCGTATACTAGCGGGAGACTACAATGAGCAGTTCTTC. Its translation is CASSRILAGDYNEQFF.

The V call is TRBV20-1, the J call TRBJ2-7; 9 nucleotides align to TRBD1. Trimming cost V 5 bases and J 6 bases; bases outside gene matches: 8. The length of the CDR3 is 13 residues. The germline V gene has CDR1 DFQATT and CDR2 SNEGSKA (reference sequence). For the CDR3, the DNA is TGCAGTGCTGGCCGGGACAGGGCGTCCGAGCAGTACTTC. Protein: CSAGRDRASEQYF.

This clonotype was counted at least ten times. The chain is built from TRBV12-5 and TRBJ2-7; no firm D call. Germline V gene sequence: CDR1 LGHNT, CDR2 FRNRAP. The CDR3 length is 13 residues. V lost 2 bases and J lost 6, with 11 bases in between. CDR3 coding DNA: TGTGCTAGTGGTTTGTCTAAGGGTATCGAGCAGTACTTC. Translated, it gives CASGLSKGIEQYF.

This clonotype came up many times. This chain uses TRBV12-3 or TRBV12-4 with TRBJ2-7, with D uncertain. V gave up 3 bases and J gave up 2 bases, with 11 bases separating them. The CDR3 length is 14 residues. The CDR3 here is CASSFGLGAYEQYF. CDR3 nucleotides: TGTGCCAGCAGTTTTGGTTTAGGTGCCTACGAGCAGTACTTC.

The rearrangement joins TRBV9 to TRBJ1-1; a weak D match, TRBD1 (6 bases). The germline V and J ends were trimmed by 3 bases and 1 base, with 10 bases remaining between them. This CDR3 has 14 amino acids. Germline V lookup: CDR1 SGDLS, CDR2 YYNGEE. This chain's CDR3 is CASSEGVPNTEAFF. In DNA form, the CDR3 reads TGTGCCAGCAGCGAGGGGGTGCCGAACACTGAAGCTTTCTTT. Supplemented by reference TRBV9 and TRBJ1-1, the full variable domain reads DSGVTQTPKHLITATGQRVTLRCSPRSGDLSVYWYQQSLDQGLQFLIQYYNGEERAKGNILERFSAQQFPDLHSELNLSSLELGDSALYFCASSEGVPNTEAFFGQGTRLTVV.

This clonotype was observed at least ten times. The genes are TRBV27 and TRBJ2-1; 9 bases line up with TRBD2. The CDR3 runs to 15 residues. The germline CDR1 and CDR2 sequences are MNHEY and SMNVEV (reference sequence). With V trimmed by 8 bases and J by 4 bases, 9 bases remained unmatched. DNA for the CDR3: TGTGCCAGCGGTAAAGGACTAGCGAGTTACAATGAGCAGTTCTTC. This translates into CASGKGLASYNEQFF.

This clonotype was seen a handful of times. A read error is possible here, since a much larger clone lies one base away. The rearrangement uses TRBV28 and TRBJ1-4, with D perhaps TRBD1 (5 bases). This CDR3 contains 19 residues. Germline CDR1 is MDHEN and CDR2 is SYDVKM. The CDR3 nucleotides are TGTGCCAACAGTTTCGGTTTGAGCCCCCGGGACCGACATAATGAAAAACTGTTTTTT. This codes for CANSFGLSPRDRHNEKLFF. The whole variable domain, filled in from reference TRBV28 and TRBJ1-4, reads DVKVTQSSRYLVKRTGEKVFLECVQDMDHENMFWYRQDPGLGLRLIYFSYDVKMKEKGDIPEGYSVSREKKERFSLILESASTNQTSMYLCANSFGLSPRDRHNEKLFFGSGTQLSVL.

This clonotype was found many times. The gene calls are TRBV29-1 and TRBJ1-5; D is perhaps TRBD1 (5 bases). This CDR3 is 12 amino acids long. Germline-derived CDR1 and CDR2 are SQVTM and ANQGSEA. V was shortened by 3 bases and J by 6 bases, with 9 bases between the two germline ends. The CDR3 bases are TGCAGCGTTGACAGGGCGGGTCAGCCCCAGCATTTT. Protein product: CSVDRAGQPQHF. The full variable domain, rest sourced from reference TRBV29-1 and TRBJ1-5, is SAVISQKPSRDICQRGTSLTIQCQVDSQVTMMFWYRQQPGQSLTLIATANQGSEATYESGFVIDKFPISRPNLTFSTLTVSNMSPEDSSIYLCSVDRAGQPQHFGDGTRLSIL.

This chain joins TRBV3-1 and TRBJ2-7; D is undetermined. The germline CDR1 and CDR2 sequences are LGHDT and YNNKEL (reference sequence). The CDR3 loop spans 13 amino acids. Deletions cut 0 bases from V and 4 bases from J, with 7 bases between. This chain's CDR3 is CASSQENGYEQYF. CDR3 bases: TGTGCCAGCAGCCAAGAAAACGGGTACGAGCAGTACTTC.

This chain connects TRBV28 to TRBJ2-1; 12 bases are a match to TRBD1. The CDR3 loop spans 15 amino acids. The V and J ends lost 6 bases and 8 bases, in that order; junction bases with no gene match: 8. In germline, CDR1 is MDHEN, CDR2 SYDVKM. In nucleotides, the CDR3 is TGTGCCAGCAGCCCGGGACAGGGGGCGTGGGATGAGCAGTTCTTC. It codes for CASSPGQGAWDEQFF.

This clonotype appeared many times. V and J are TRBV29-1 and TRBJ2-3; D is perhaps TRBD2 (6 bases). V was shortened by 6 bases and J by 4 bases, with 11 bases between the two germline ends. Germline assignment: CDR1 SQVTM and CDR2 ANQGSEA. The CDR3 runs to 12 residues. The CDR3 here is CSVEEGPDTQYF. The CDR3 DNA sequence: TGCAGCGTGGAGGAGGGCCCAGATACGCAGTATTTT.

The gene calls are TRBV6-2 or TRBV6-3 and TRBJ2-3, with D perhaps matching TRBD1 or TRBD2 (5 bases each). V lost 7 bases, J lost 7 bases, and 12 bases lay in between. This CDR3 spans 12 amino acids. Looked up from germline, CDR1 is MNHEY and CDR2 is SVGEGT. CDR3 in amino acids: CASKARGYTQYF. The DNA of the CDR3 is TGTGCCAGCAAAGCGAGGGGTTATACGCAGTATTTT.

The rearrangement joins TRBV6-1 to TRBJ2-7, with 8 positions matching TRBD1. Per the germline V gene, CDR1 is MNHNS and CDR2 is SASEGT. J was trimmed by 2 bases and V by 6 bases; bases with no gene match: 9. The CDR3 spans 15 residues. The CDR3 loop reads CASSSDRGLPYEQYF. In DNA, the CDR3 is TGTGCCAGCAGCTCCGACAGGGGTCTGCCCTACGAGCAGTACTTC.

This rearrangement joins TRBV6-1 to TRBJ1-2; D uncertain. Germline CDR1 MNHNS, CDR2 SASEGT. This CDR3 is built from 11 residues. V dropped 10 bases and J dropped 8 bases, with 14 bases sitting between them. As DNA, the CDR3 is TGTGCCACCTATCGGGGTGAAGGCTACACCTTC. This gives the protein CATYRGEGYTF.

This clonotype was seen ten or more times. The chain employs TRBV11-2 and TRBJ1-2, with TRBD1 matching 11 bases. The V gene end was trimmed by 5 bases and the J gene end by 7 bases; junction bases not matched to a gene: 3. The germline CDR1 and CDR2 sequences are SGHAT and FQNNGV. CDR3 size: 13 residues. For the CDR3, the DNA is TGTGCCAGCAGCATCGGGACAGGGGGTGGCTACACCTTC. Translated, it gives CASSIGTGGGYTF.

This clonotype was observed many times. This rearrangement joins TRBV20-1 to TRBJ2-7, with D perhaps matching TRBD1 (6 bases). The length of the CDR3 is 13 residues. Between the trimmed V and J ends, which lost 4 bases and 1 base, there was a span of 11 bases. CDR1 is DFQATT, CDR2 SNEGSKA, per germline (reference sequence). The chain's CDR3 is CSATDRRSYEQYF. The CDR3 DNA sequence: TGCAGTGCTACCGACAGGAGATCCTACGAGCAGTACTTC.

As concerns this clonotype: One base away lies a much larger clone, so this may be a sequencing read error. The V and J genes are TRBV3-1 and TRBJ2-7, with TRBD2 identical over 9 bases. Unmatched junction bases numbered 3, after V lost 4 bases and J lost 2 bases. Germline CDR1 is LGHDT and CDR2 is YNNKEL (reference sequence). CDR3 length: 14 residues. The CDR3 coding sequence is TGTGCCAGCAGCCGAGTAGCGGGAGCCTACGAGCAGTACTTC. It encodes CASSRVAGAYEQYF.

The genes are TRBV7-2 and TRBJ1-5; maybe TRBD1 (6 bases). Trimming took off 4 bases at V and 3 bases at J, with 7 bases between the two ends. Germline CDR1 reads SGHTA; CDR2 reads FQGNSA. There are 13 residues in the CDR3. CDR3 protein: CASSWDNNQPQHF. CDR3 in DNA: TGTGCCAGCAGCTGGGACAACAATCAGCCCCAGCATTTT.

This clonotype was seen at least ten times. The CDR3 protein is CASSIVWGTYSNQPQHF. As DNA, the CDR3 is TGTGCCAGTAGTATAGTTTGGGGGACTTATAGCAATCAGCCCCAGCATTTT. The chain joins TRBV19 to TRBJ1-5; a weak D match, TRBD1 (5 bases). There are 17 residues in the CDR3. V was trimmed by 1 base and J by 0 bases, leaving 13 bases between them. Germline CDR1 is LNHDA and CDR2 is SQIVND (reference sequence).